These 20 T cell receptor beta chains came from one sample sequenced in a study of siplizumab effects on memory and regulatory T cells. Profiled with immunoSEQ multiplex PCR; TCRdb holds only in-frame clones, not every one. This sample has over 100,000 clones; roughly 90% occur once, and the top ten carry 1.1%. Sequenced material: CD4+ T cells sorted from blood. The receptor set was obtained from a human donor in good health.

This clone was picked up one time. This sequence joins TRBV19 and TRBJ1-2; D unresolved. The CDR3 extends over 14 amino acids. Germline CDR1 reads LNHDA; CDR2 reads SQIVND (reference sequence). V was cut by 5 bases and J by 3 bases, with 13 bases left in between. The DNA of the CDR3 is TGTGCCAGTAGTCCAAGGGAGGATTACTATGGCTACACCTTC. It specifies CASSPREDYYGYTF.

This clone came up once. The V and J genes are TRBV2 and TRBJ2-2; weak D call: TRBD1 (6 bases). V shed 10 bases and J shed 3 bases, with 18 bases lying between them. The CDR3 spans 15 residues. Per the germline V gene, CDR1 is SNHLY and CDR2 is FYNNEI. The DNA for the CDR3 is TGTGCCACCAAGGGGACCAGGGGTGACACCGGGGAGCTGTTTTTT. Amino acids: CATKGTRGDTGELFF.

This sequence joins TRBV18 and TRBJ2-5, with 9 bases that match TRBD1. This CDR3 is built from 15 residues. Per germline, CDR1 KGHSH and CDR2 LQKENI. Trimming at V came to 3 bases and at J to 5 bases, leaving 7 bases not matched to a gene. As DNA, the CDR3 is TGTGCCAGCTCACCCCAGTCAGGACAGGGGGAGACCCAGTACTTC. Translating gives CASSPQSGQGETQYF.

The chain is built from TRBV18 and TRBJ2-6; D is unclear. The germline gives CDR1 KGHSH, CDR2 LQKENI. Trimming took 3 bases from V and 2 from J, leaving 14 bases between them. The CDR3 totals 17 residues. The CDR3 bases are TGTGCCAGCTCACCGCGGCAGGCCGCCGCTGGGGCCAACGTCCTGACTTTC. Translated: CASSPRQAAAGANVLTF. The full variable domain, its missing parts supplied by reference TRBV18 and TRBJ2-6, is NAGVMQNPRHLVRRRGQEARLRCSPMKGHSHVYWYRQLPEEGLKFMVYLQKENIIDESGMPKERFSAEFPKEGPSILRIQQVVRGDSAAYFCASSPRQAAAGANVLTFGAGSRLTVL.

This sequence joins TRBV5-1 and TRBJ2-1; D may be TRBD1 or TRBD2 (5 bases each). CDR3 size: 17 residues. The germline gives CDR1 SGHRS, CDR2 YFSETQ. Trimming took off 4 bases at V and 5 bases at J, with 22 bases between the two ends. The CDR3 sequence: CASSQQVFLAQNNEQFF. CDR3 nucleotides: TGCGCCAGCAGCCAACAGGTTTTTCTAGCCCAAAACAATGAGCAGTTCTTC.

This chain uses TRBV6-5 with TRBJ1-1, with D unclear. V gave up 0 bases and J gave up 4 bases, with 12 bases separating them. The CDR3 is 15 residues long. The germline gives CDR1 MNHEY, CDR2 SVGAGI. The CDR3 is CASSYSVGRSTEAFF. The CDR3 DNA reads TGTGCCAGCAGTTACTCTGTGGGTCGAAGCACTGAAGCTTTCTTT.

The chain has TRBV28 and TRBJ2-7, with D possibly being TRBD2 (6 bases). The V gene lost 2 bases and the J gene lost 9 bases, with 26 bases spanning the gap. The CDR3 runs to 17 residues. Germline V lookup: CDR1 MDHEN, CDR2 SYDVKM. In nucleotides, the CDR3 is TGTGCCAGCAGTTTAAAAGGTGGCGGGGACCCTAGGAGGGGGCAGTACTTC. Translating it yields CASSLKGGGDPRRGQYF.

The V gene is TRBV28, the J gene TRBJ2-7; D is unresolved. The CDR3 runs 12 residues. With 6 bases removed from V and 2 bases from J, the gap between germline ends came to 8 bases. From germline, CDR1 is MDHEN and CDR2 SYDVKM. The chain's CDR3 is CASSSIPYEQYF. CDR3 coding DNA: TGTGCCAGCAGCTCTATACCCTACGAGCAGTACTTC.

The chain links TRBV30 to TRBJ1-1, with 9 bases lining up with TRBD1. Per germline, CDR1 GTSNPN and CDR2 SVGIG (reference sequence). The V and J ends lost 3 bases and 4 bases, in that order; junction bases with no gene match: 9. The CDR3 sequence is 15 residues long. In DNA, the CDR3 is TGTGCCTGGAGACCTAGGACAGGGGCGAGCACTGAAGCTTTCTTT. It translates to CAWRPRTGASTEAFF.

The chain employs TRBV27 and TRBJ1-2, with 7 positions matching TRBD1. This CDR3 comprises 13 residues. Germline CDR1 MNHEY, CDR2 SMNVEV (reference sequence). Trimming at V came to 6 bases and at J to 4 bases, leaving 5 bases not matched to a gene. The CDR3 sequence is CASSWDRPYGYTF. CDR3 nucleotide sequence: TGTGCCAGCAGCTGGGACAGACCCTATGGCTACACCTTC.

The chain couples TRBV5-1 to TRBJ2-3, with TRBD1 matching 11 bases. This CDR3 spans 16 amino acids. V shed 3 bases, J shed 3 bases, and the junction held 6 bases outside the gene matches. Per the germline V gene, CDR1 is SGHRS and CDR2 is YFSETQ. The CDR3 nucleotides are TGCGCCAGCAGCTCCGGAGGGACAGGGGGGACAGATACGCAGTATTTT. Translation: CASSSGGTGGTDTQYF.

V gene TRBV7-2 combines with J gene TRBJ2-3, with D maybe TRBD1 (6 bases). Trimming cost V 5 bases and J 2 bases, with 17 bases left between them. This CDR3 comprises 16 residues. Germline lookup yields CDR1 SGHTA and CDR2 FQGNSA. The CDR3 DNA follows: TGTGCCAGCAGCCCCCGGCAGGGGACCATCACAGATACGCAGTATTTT. Its protein product is CASSPRQGTITDTQYF.

V gene TRBV5-1 combines with J gene TRBJ2-7, with D perhaps matching TRBD1 (5 bases). The CDR3 runs to 14 residues. Trimming took off 2 bases at V and 0 bases at J, with 9 bases between the two ends. The V gene's germline CDR1 is SGHRS and CDR2 YFSETQ. The CDR3 DNA follows: TGCGCCAGCAGCTTCTCCGACAGCTCCTACGAGCAGTACTTC. It specifies CASSFSDSSYEQYF.

Many counts were recorded for this clone. The chain recombines TRBV7-2 with TRBJ2-3, with 8 positions matching TRBD2. There are 13 residues in the CDR3. Losses at the gene ends were 5 bases for V and 4 bases for J; bases not matched to a gene: 2. Germline CDR1 SGHTA, CDR2 FQGNSA. The DNA of the CDR3 is TGTGCCAGCAGCCCGGGACTAGCAGATACGCAGTATTTT. This sequence encodes CASSPGLADTQYF. Together with reference TRBV7-2 and TRBJ2-3, the CDR3 gives the full variable domain: GAGVSQSPSNKVTEKGKDVELRCDPISGHTALYWYRQSLGQGLEFLIYFQGNSAPDKSGLPSDRFSAERTGGSVSTLTIQRTQQEDSAVYLCASSPGLADTQYFGPGTRLTVL.

This clone was observed a handful of times. Different DNA sequences within this sample yield the same CDR3. This chain links TRBV6-5 with TRBJ2-7, with 7 bases matching TRBD1. The CDR3 is 14 residues long. Germline V lookup: CDR1 MNHEY, CDR2 SVGAGI. V was pared by 2 bases and J by 0 bases, with 1 base of the junction left unmatched. DNA of the CDR3: TGTGCCAGCAGTTACCACAGGGGCTCCTACGAGCAGTACTTC. Protein product: CASSYHRGSYEQYF.

The V and J genes are TRBV27 and TRBJ2-3, with 8 bases fitting TRBD1. The ends lost 4 bases at V and 1 base at J; junction bases unmatched: 10. The CDR3 totals 17 residues. Germline V CDR1 and CDR2: MNHEY, SMNVEV (reference sequence). For the CDR3, the DNA is TGTGCCAGCAGTTCCAGAGCAGGGGGCGGGCGCACAGATACGCAGTATTTT. Translating gives CASSSRAGGGRTDTQYF.

The chain links TRBV5-1 to TRBJ2-2; the match to TRBD1 covers 9 bases. This CDR3 is 15 amino acids long. The trim removed 0 bases at V and 5 bases at J, leaving 2 bases unmatched. Germline CDR1 SGHRS, CDR2 YFSETQ. The DNA of the CDR3 is TGCGCCAGCAGCTTGGACGACAGGGGGACCGGGGAGCTGTTTTTT. Protein: CASSLDDRGTGELFF. The entire variable domain, with the rest obtained from reference TRBV5-1 and TRBJ2-2, is as follows: KAGVTQTPRYLIKTRGQQVTLSCSPISGHRSVSWYQQTPGQGLQFLFEYFSETQRNKGNFPGRFSGRQFSNSRSEMNVSTLELGDSALYLCASSLDDRGTGELFFGEGSRLTVL.

The rearrangement links TRBV28 to TRBJ2-7; D not resolved. The germline gives CDR1 MDHEN, CDR2 SYDVKM. The V end lost 4 bases, the J end lost 1 base, and 14 bases lay between the germline ends. The CDR3 is made up of 15 amino acids. CDR3 sequence (DNA): TGTGCCAGCAGTTCCCCCAGAACCGATTCCTACGAGCAGTACTTC. It translates to CASSSPRTDSYEQYF.

The chain joins TRBV7-9 to TRBJ2-3, with no clear D. Germline V gene sequence: CDR1 SEHNR, CDR2 FQNEAQ (reference sequence). V was cut by 3 bases and J by 3 bases, with 13 bases left in between. The CDR3 is 15 amino acids. The CDR3 DNA is TGTGCCAGCAGCTTTTTGGAAAGGGCAACAGATACGCAGTATTTT. This translates into CASSFLERATDTQYF.

The rearrangement links TRBV30 to TRBJ2-7, with D maybe TRBD1 (6 bases). Germline V gene data show CDR1 as GTSNPN and CDR2 as SVGIG (reference sequence). V was clipped by 6 bases and J by 4 bases, with 10 bases between them. CDR3 size: 11 residues. In DNA, the CDR3 is TGTGCCTGCCAGGACAGTTACGAGCAGTACTTC. It codes for CACQDSYEQYF.